This TCR beta chain appears in the sequencing data of a study of cytomegalovirus exposure and HLA in healthy donors. Overall study context: Genotyping showed 75% to 90% of 350 to 400 donors falling in the Caucasian-associated ancestry cluster. The study's findings and limits: Association of a missense DCLRE1C variant with TCR beta V- and J-gene trimming was reported in a later analysis.

Donors showed nominal health when sampled, although they likely had unrecorded immune exposures. Vbeta (60) and Jbeta (13) primers were used in the PCR. Sequencing used immunoSEQ multiplex PCR; TCRdb keeps in-frame clones, though not all of them. The sample has fewer than 150,000 clones; around four fifths are singletons. The CDR3 contains 13 residues. Germline CDR1 reads MNHNS; CDR2 reads SASEGT. V trimming: 4 bases; J trimming: 8 bases; junction bases outside the gene matches: 2. As concerns this clone: Its specificity is not known.

The sequenced sample was PBMCs. The receptor was isolated from a man aged 55 to 70 in good health and CMV-seropositive. V and J are TRBV6-1 and TRBJ1-3; 10 nucleotides align to TRBD1. CDR3 in amino acids: CASSADRGHTIYF. CDR3 in DNA: TGTGCCAGCAGTGCTGACAGGGGGCACACCATATATTTT.